This T cell receptor beta chain is from a study of blood T cell repertoires in COVID-19. Overall study: Acute and convalescent COVID-19 samples came from the United States, Italy and Spain.

Clones were sequenced by immunoSEQ multiplex PCR, and TCRdb holds only the in-frame ones, with some missing. The sample carries around 300,000 clones, 75% to 90% recorded once. CDR1 is SGHTS and CDR2 is YDEGEE in the germline V gene. V was shortened by 2 bases and J by 4 bases, with 7 bases between the two germline ends. The CDR3 contains 13 residues. Sequenced: peripheral blood. The clonotype originates from a woman aged 30 to 39 with COVID-19, enrolled during active disease. The chain uses TRBV5-8 and TRBJ1-5; TRBD1 is a possible D gene (6 bases). This chain's CDR3 is CASSLRGNQPQHF. The CDR3 bases are TGTGCCAGCAGCTTAAGGGGGAATCAGCCCCAGCATTTT.